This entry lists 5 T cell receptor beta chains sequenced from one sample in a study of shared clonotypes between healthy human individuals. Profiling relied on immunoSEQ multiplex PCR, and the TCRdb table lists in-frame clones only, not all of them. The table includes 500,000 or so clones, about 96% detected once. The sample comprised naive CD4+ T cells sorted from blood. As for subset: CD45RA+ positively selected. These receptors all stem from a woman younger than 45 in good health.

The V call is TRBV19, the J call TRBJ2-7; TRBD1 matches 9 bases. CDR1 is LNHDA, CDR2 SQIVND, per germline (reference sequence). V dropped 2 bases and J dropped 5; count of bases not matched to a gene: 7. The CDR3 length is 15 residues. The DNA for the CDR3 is TGTGCCAGTAGTATAATTGGGACAGGGTTCCACGAGCAGTACTTC. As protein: CASSIIGTGFHEQYF.

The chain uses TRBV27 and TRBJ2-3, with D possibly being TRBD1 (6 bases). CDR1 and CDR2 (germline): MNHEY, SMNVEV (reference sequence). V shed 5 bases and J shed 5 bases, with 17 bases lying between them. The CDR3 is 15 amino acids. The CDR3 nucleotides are TGTGCCAGCAGTCCCCAAGGACAGATCGAAGATACGCAGTATTTT. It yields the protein CASSPQGQIEDTQYF.

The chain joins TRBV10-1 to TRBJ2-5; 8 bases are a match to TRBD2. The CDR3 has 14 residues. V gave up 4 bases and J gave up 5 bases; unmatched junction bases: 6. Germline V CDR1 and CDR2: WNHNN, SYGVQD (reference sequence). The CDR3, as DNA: TGCGCCAGCAGTGCGACGGGAGGGTCTGAGACCCAGTACTTC. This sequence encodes CASSATGGSETQYF.

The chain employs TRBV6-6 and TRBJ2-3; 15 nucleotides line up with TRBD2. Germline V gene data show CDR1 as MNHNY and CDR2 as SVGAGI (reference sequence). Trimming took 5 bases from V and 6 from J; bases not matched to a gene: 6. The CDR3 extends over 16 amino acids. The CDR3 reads CASSSRTSGRVDTQYF. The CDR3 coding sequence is TGTGCCAGCAGTAGCCGGACTAGCGGGAGGGTTGATACGCAGTATTTT.

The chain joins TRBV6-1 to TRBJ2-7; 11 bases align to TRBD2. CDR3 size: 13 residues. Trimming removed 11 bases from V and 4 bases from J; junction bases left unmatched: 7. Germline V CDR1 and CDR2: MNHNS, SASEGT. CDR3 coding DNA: TGTGCCGGGGGGACTAGCGGACCGTACGAGCAGTACTTC. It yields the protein CAGGTSGPYEQYF.